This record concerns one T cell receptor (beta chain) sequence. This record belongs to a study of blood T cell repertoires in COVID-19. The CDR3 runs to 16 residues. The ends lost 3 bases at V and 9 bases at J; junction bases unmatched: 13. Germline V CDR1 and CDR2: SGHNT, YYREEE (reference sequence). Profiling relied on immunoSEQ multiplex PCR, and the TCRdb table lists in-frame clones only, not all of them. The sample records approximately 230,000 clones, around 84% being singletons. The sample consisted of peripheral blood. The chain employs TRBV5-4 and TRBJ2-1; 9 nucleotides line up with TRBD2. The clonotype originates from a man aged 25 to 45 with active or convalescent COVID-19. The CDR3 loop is CASSSLSGGTLVEQFF. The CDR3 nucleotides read TGTGCCAGCAGCTCCCTTAGCGGGGGCACCTTGGTTGAGCAGTTCTTC.